This entry lists 21 T cell receptor beta chains sequenced from one sample in a study of HIV-infected children after antiretroviral therapy interruption. RNA-based 3' RACE libraries used unique molecular identifiers. TCRdb called the 3' RACE reads again in MiXCR, with one record for every CDR3 protein. The sample contains about 89,000 distinct CDR3 sequences, 6.9% of which appear only once. Treatment given: PENTA 11 planned treatment interruption arm or continuous ART arm. Source: CD45RA+ CD4+ T cells from PBMCs, pooled from several time points, taken from a donor given antiretroviral therapy, either interrupted or continuous. Subset: naive CD4+ CD45RA+ CD45RO- T cells. The receptors come from a pool of human donors with HIV.

Many counts were recorded for this clonotype. The V and J genes are TRBV12-3 or TRBV12-4 and TRBJ2-1; 9 bases are a match to TRBD1. This CDR3 region has 14 residues. Trimming removed 6 bases from V and 7 bases from J; junction bases left unmatched: 7. The CDR3 spells CASSVGGQGNEQFF. DNA of the CDR3: TGTGCCAGCAGCGTAGGGGGACAGGGTAATGAGCAGTTCTTC.

This clonotype was recorded at least ten times. This chain links TRBV3-1 with TRBJ2-5; D uncertain. The germline gives CDR1 LGHDT, CDR2 YNNKEL (reference sequence). CDR3 size: 14 residues. V was trimmed by 1 base and J by 5 bases, leaving 11 bases between them. The CDR3 spells CASSQVNSVETQYF. CDR3 DNA: TGTGCCAGCAGCCAAGTCAACAGCGTGGAGACCCAGTACTTC.

This clonotype was detected ten times or more. The chain links TRBV11-2 to TRBJ1-1, with 8 bases that match TRBD1. The trim removed 5 bases at V and 1 base at J, leaving 12 bases unmatched. The CDR3 runs 17 residues. CDR1 is SGHAT and CDR2 is FQNNGV in the germline V gene. CDR3 nucleotides: TGTGCCAGCAGCCCCGGGGACAGGTTTACCCCGAACACTGAAGCTTTCTTT. It yields the protein CASSPGDRFTPNTEAFF.

This clonotype was counted many times. The CDR3 region is CASSSGQGKPEQYF. The CDR3 nucleotides read TGTGCCAGCAGCTCGGGACAGGGCAAGCCCGAGCAGTACTTC. The V and J genes are TRBV7-9 and TRBJ2-7; 9 positions match TRBD1. The trim removed 4 bases at V and 6 bases at J, leaving 7 bases unmatched. In germline, CDR1 is SEHNR, CDR2 FQNEAQ (reference sequence). This CDR3 is 14 amino acids long.

This chain joins TRBV5-1 and TRBJ2-3; maybe TRBD1 (5 bases). The CDR3 extends over 15 amino acids. CDR1 and CDR2 from the germline V gene are SGHRS and YFSETQ. V dropped 1 base and J dropped 1 base, with 10 bases sitting between them. The CDR3 sequence: CASSLPLTGTDTQYF. CDR3 DNA sequence: TGCGCCAGCAGCTTGCCCTTGACAGGCACAGATACGCAGTATTTT.

V is TRBV6-6 and J is TRBJ2-7, with a weak D call TRBD2 (6 bases). From germline, CDR1 is MNHNY and CDR2 SVGAGI (reference sequence). CDR3 length equals 12 residues. V lost 8 bases to trimming and J lost 2 bases, with 10 bases between them. The DNA of the CDR3 is TGTGCCAGCGGGAGGACGACCTACGAGCAGTACTTC. This encodes CASGRTTYEQYF.

This clonotype appeared a few times. The J gene is TRBJ2-1, the V gene TRBV7-3; D not resolved. V was clipped by 1 base and J by 8 bases, with 9 bases between them. Germline CDR1 is SGHTA and CDR2 is FQGTGA. This CDR3 comprises 13 residues. CDR3 loop: CASSLNWSHEQFF. CDR3 in DNA: TGTGCCAGCAGCTTAAATTGGTCCCATGAGCAGTTCTTC. The full variable domain, its missing parts supplied by reference TRBV7-3 and TRBJ2-1, is GAGVSQTPSNKVTEKGKYVELRCDPISGHTALYWYRQSLGQGPEFLIYFQGTGAADDSGLPNDRFFAVRPEGSVSTLKIQRTERGDSAVYLCASSLNWSHEQFFGPGTRLTVL.

This clonotype was seen repeatedly, ten times or more. The chain has TRBV19 and TRBJ1-2; perhaps TRBD1 as D (6 bases). The CDR3 extends over 17 amino acids. The germline V gene encodes CDR1 LNHDA and CDR2 SQIVND (reference sequence). Trimming took 4 bases from V and 7 from J, leaving 25 bases between them. CDR3 bases: TGTGCCAGTAGTACTCACGAGGGGGGGACCGCCAACCGTGGCTACACCTTC. The encoded protein is CASSTHEGGTANRGYTF.

This clonotype was detected ten times or more. This chain connects TRBV20-1 to TRBJ1-1, with 8 positions matching TRBD1. V dropped 6 bases and J dropped 4; count of bases not matched to a gene: 10. The CDR3 has 14 residues. CDR1 DFQATT and CDR2 SNEGSKA come from the germline V gene (reference sequence). The CDR3 DNA sequence: TGCAGTGCCCCCCCAGGGGGCGGGGGCACTGAAGCTTTCTTT. Translation gives CSAPPGGGGTEAFF.

Many counts were recorded for this clonotype. CDR3 region: CASSLVGIQYF. The CDR3 region has the DNA TGTGCCAGCAGCTTAGTGGGCATTCAGTACTTC. J is TRBJ2-4 and V is TRBV7-2, with no clear D. Per germline, CDR1 SGHTA and CDR2 FQGNSA. V gave up 1 base and J gave up 9 bases, with 4 bases separating them. The CDR3 runs to 11 residues. Combining the CDR3 with reference TRBV7-2 and TRBJ2-4 gives the whole variable domain GAGVSQSPSNKVTEKGKDVELRCDPISGHTALYWYRQSLGQGLEFLIYFQGNSAPDKSGLPSDRFSAERTGGSVSTLTIQRTQQEDSAVYLCASSLVGIQYFGAGTRLSVL.

In this sample, this clonotype turned up many times. This chain joins TRBV20-1 and TRBJ2-7; D unclear. The CDR3 runs 13 residues. Germline V CDR1 and CDR2: DFQATT, SNEGSKA (reference sequence). V gave up 5 bases and J gave up 6 bases, with 17 bases separating them. The CDR3 coding sequence is TGCAGTGCTCACCGACACCTGGGCGGCGAGCAGTACTTC. It codes for CSAHRHLGGEQYF.

This clonotype was seen repeatedly, ten times or more. This chain uses TRBV7-8 with TRBJ1-5; D not resolved. Germline loops: CDR1 SGHVS, CDR2 FQNEAQ. V lost 4 bases and J lost 1, with 8 bases in between. The CDR3 runs to 14 residues. CDR3 DNA sequence: TGTGCCAGCAGCTCACCGAACAGCAATCAGCCCCAGCATTTT. It is translated as CASSSPNSNQPQHF.

This rearrangement joins TRBV10-3 to TRBJ1-1; D is ambiguous. CDR3 length equals 11 residues. Germline CDR1 and CDR2: ENHRY and SYGVKD. V dropped 0 bases and J dropped 11 bases, with 7 bases sitting between them. CDR3 DNA sequence: TGTGCCATCAGTGAGTCGATCGGGGCTTTCTTT. This encodes CAISESIGAFF.

In this sample, this clonotype turned up many times. The chain couples TRBV19 to TRBJ1-1; no firm D call. The V and J ends lost 6 bases and 6 bases respectively, with 11 bases between them. This CDR3 has 12 residues. Germline assignment: CDR1 LNHDA and CDR2 SQIVND (reference sequence). The CDR3 loop reads CASSGPPAEAFF. The CDR3 DNA is TGTGCCAGTAGCGGCCCCCCCGCTGAAGCTTTCTTT.

This clonotype has a handful of counts. V and J are TRBV19 and TRBJ2-3; D is possibly TRBD2 (6 bases). Germline CDR1 reads LNHDA; CDR2 reads SQIVND (reference sequence). V was trimmed by 3 bases and J by 6 bases, leaving 16 bases between them. This CDR3 has 15 residues. The CDR3: CASSIWIGRGDTQYF. DNA for the CDR3: TGTGCCAGTAGTATCTGGATCGGTCGGGGGGATACGCAGTATTTT.

The sample holds many counts of this clonotype. The chain joins TRBV6-2 or TRBV6-3 to TRBJ1-2; D is perhaps TRBD1 (5 bases). Deletions cut 8 bases from V and 3 bases from J, with 16 bases between. The length of the CDR3 is 14 residues. The germline gives CDR1 MNHEY, CDR2 SVGEGT. This CDR3 reads CASSTSGAHYGYTF. CDR3 nucleotide sequence: TGTGCCAGCTCCACGTCCGGGGCCCACTATGGCTACACCTTC.

This clonotype was picked up a small number of times. The chain carries TRBV20-1 and TRBJ2-3; D is undetermined. The germline V gene encodes CDR1 DFQATT and CDR2 SNEGSKA (reference sequence). V was pared by 4 bases and J by 2 bases, with 10 bases between. The CDR3 is made up of 13 amino acids. CDR3 nucleotides: TGCAGTGCTATCCGCGGACCCACAGATACGCAGTATTTT. Its translation: CSAIRGPTDTQYF.

This clonotype was counted at least ten times. The V call is TRBV11-2, the J call TRBJ2-1, with TRBD2 matching 8 bases. Unmatched junction bases numbered 17, after V lost 7 bases and J lost 9 bases. This CDR3 has 16 residues. Germline V CDR1 and CDR2: SGHAT, FQNNGV. CDR3 nucleotides: TGTGCCAGCACCCCGGGACTAGGGGGGGTGGGGGGTGAGCAGTTCTTC. It translates to CASTPGLGGVGGEQFF.

This clonotype was found many times. The rearrangement uses TRBV23-1 and TRBJ2-1; TRBD2 aligns across 13 bases. TRBV23-1 carries the ORF label, with uncertain function. This CDR3 region has 16 residues. The J segment lost 6 bases and the V segment lost 7 bases, leaving 9 bases of the junction unmatched. Here the CDR3 reads CASTTRTSGRGNEQFF. The CDR3 coding sequence is TGCGCCAGCACTACCCGGACTAGCGGGAGAGGCAATGAGCAGTTCTTC.

This clonotype was seen only a few times. The J gene is TRBJ1-4, the V gene TRBV2, with TRBD1 as a possible D gene (6 bases). Trimming took off 0 bases at V and 4 bases at J, with 9 bases between the two ends. This CDR3 has 15 amino acids. Per the germline V gene, CDR1 is SNHLY and CDR2 is FYNNEI. CDR3 in DNA: TGTGCCAGCAGTGAAGCGCACAGGGTTAATGAAAAACTGTTTTTT. Its translation is CASSEAHRVNEKLFF.

This clonotype was counted ten times or more. The rearrangement joins TRBV11-2 to TRBJ2-3; D not certain. V shed 1 base and J shed 2 bases, with 7 bases lying between them. Germline V gene lookup returns CDR1 SGHAT and CDR2 FQNNGV. The CDR3 consists of 14 residues. For the CDR3, the DNA is TGTGCCAGCAGCTTAGGAGAAGTCACAGATACGCAGTATTTT. Amino acid sequence: CASSLGEVTDTQYF. The variable domain in full, with the rest retrieved from reference TRBV11-2 and TRBJ2-3, is EAGVAQSPRYKIIEKRQSVAFWCNPISGHATLYWYQQILGQGPKLLIQFQNNGVVDDSQLPKDRFSAERLKGVDSTLKIQPAKLEDSAVYLCASSLGEVTDTQYFGPGTRLTVL.